This T cell receptor (beta chain) was recorded in a study of shared clonotypes between healthy human individuals. Under the authors' procedure: Filtering of immunoSEQ junctional sequences could not match full-length read filtering. The data were produced by immunoSEQ multiplex PCR, yet TCRdb's version contains in-frame clones alone and is incomplete. That table supplies the V and J calls and clone size; D and trimming were determined from the DNA. Altogether around 510,000 clones are present, roughly 79% being singletons, with the ten largest covering approximately 12%. This clone occurred once. Its target is unknown. Study findings and constraints: The donor pool, a small one, limited the genetic and exposure-history diversity represented.

This CDR3 region has 16 residues. From germline, CDR1 is LGHNA and CDR2 YNFKEQ. Trimming took 3 bases from V and 0 from J, leaving 11 bases between them. Every donor was a Caucasian adult from Nashville, Tennessee. V is TRBV4-2 and J is TRBJ2-2; D perhaps matches TRBD1 (6 bases). The clonotype comes from a woman in her 40s in good health. Some clones in this sample may be carry-over from other donors' samples. The specimen was PBMCs. The CDR3 DNA reads TGTGCCAGCAGCCAGCCAGGACAGTCGAACACCGGGGAGCTGTTTTTT. This codes for CASSQPGQSNTGELFF.